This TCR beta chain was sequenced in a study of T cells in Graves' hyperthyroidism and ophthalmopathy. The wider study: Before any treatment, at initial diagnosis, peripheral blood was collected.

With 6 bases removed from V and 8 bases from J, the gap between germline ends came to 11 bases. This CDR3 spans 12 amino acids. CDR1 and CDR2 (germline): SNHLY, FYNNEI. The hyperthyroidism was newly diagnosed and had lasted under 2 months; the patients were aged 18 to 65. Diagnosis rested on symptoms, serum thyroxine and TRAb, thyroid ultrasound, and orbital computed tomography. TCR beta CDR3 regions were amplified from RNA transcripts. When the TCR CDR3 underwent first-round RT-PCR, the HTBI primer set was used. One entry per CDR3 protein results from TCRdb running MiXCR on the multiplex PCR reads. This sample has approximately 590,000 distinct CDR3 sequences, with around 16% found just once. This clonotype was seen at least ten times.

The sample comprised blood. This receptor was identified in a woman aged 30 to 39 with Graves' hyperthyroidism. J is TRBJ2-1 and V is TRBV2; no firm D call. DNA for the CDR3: TGTGCCAGCAGGGGGTATTCCCATGAGCAGTTCTTC. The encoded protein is CASRGYSHEQFF.